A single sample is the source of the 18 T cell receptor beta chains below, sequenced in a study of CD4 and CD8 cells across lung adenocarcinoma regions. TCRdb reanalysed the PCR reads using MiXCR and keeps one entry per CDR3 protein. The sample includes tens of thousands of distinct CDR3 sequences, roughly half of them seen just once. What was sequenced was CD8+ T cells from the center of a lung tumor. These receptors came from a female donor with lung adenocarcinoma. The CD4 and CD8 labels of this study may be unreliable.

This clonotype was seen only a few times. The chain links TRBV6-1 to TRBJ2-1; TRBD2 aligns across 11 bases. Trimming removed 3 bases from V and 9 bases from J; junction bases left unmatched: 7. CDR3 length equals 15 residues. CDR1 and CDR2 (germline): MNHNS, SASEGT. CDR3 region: CASSEGSGGAGEQFF. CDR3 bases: TGTGCCAGCAGTGAGGGTAGCGGGGGGGCGGGTGAGCAGTTCTTC.

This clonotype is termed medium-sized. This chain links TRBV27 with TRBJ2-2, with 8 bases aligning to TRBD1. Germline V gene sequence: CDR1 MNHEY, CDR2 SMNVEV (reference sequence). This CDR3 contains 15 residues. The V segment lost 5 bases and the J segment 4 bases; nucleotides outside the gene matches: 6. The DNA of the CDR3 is TGTGCCAGCAGTCCAGAGACAGGGGTCACCGGGGAGCTGTTTTTT. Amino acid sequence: CASSPETGVTGELFF.

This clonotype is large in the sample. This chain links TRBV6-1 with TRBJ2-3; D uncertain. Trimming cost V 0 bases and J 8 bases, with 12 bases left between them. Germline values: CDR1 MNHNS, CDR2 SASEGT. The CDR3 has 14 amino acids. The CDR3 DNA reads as TGTGCCAGCAGTGAAGCCTACGGTTTCGGTACGCAGTATTTT. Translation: CASSEAYGFGTQYF.

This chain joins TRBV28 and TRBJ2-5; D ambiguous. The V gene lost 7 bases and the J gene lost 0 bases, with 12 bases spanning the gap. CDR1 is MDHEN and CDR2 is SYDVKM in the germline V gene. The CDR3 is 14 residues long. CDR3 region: CASNPGGNQETQYF. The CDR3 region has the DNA TGTGCCAGCAACCCAGGTGGTAACCAAGAGACCCAGTACTTC.

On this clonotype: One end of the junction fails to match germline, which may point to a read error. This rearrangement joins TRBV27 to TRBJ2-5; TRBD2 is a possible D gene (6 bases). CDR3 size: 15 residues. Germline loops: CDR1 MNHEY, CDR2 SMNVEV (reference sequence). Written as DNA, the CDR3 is TGTGCCAGCAGTCCCGGGGGTCGTGACCCAGAGACGCAGTACTTT. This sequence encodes CASSPGGRDPETQYF.

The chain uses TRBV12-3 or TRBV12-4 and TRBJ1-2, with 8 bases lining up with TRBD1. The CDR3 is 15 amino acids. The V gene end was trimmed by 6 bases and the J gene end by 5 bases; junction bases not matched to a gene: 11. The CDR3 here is CASRPDRGTRYGYTF. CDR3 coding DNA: TGTGCCAGCAGACCTGACAGGGGCACTCGGTATGGCTACACCTTC.

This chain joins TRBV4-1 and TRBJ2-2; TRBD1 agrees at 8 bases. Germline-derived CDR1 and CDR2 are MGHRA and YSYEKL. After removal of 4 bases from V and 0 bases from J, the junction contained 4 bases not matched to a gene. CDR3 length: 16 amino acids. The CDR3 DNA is TGCGCCAGCAGCCCAGACAGGGGAGCGAACACCGGGGAGCTGTTTTTT. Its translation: CASSPDRGANTGELFF.

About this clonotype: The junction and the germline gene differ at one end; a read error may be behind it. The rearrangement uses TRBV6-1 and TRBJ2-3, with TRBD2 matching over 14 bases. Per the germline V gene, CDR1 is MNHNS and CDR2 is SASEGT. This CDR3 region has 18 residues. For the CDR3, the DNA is TGTGCCAGCAGTGAAGCGGGACTAGCGGGAGCGAGCACAGACATGCAGTATTTC. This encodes CASSEAGLAGASTDMQYF.

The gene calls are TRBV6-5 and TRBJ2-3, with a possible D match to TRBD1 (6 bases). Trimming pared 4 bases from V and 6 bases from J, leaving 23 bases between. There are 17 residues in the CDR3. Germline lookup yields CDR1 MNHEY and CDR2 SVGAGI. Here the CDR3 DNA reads TGTGCCAGCAGTTCTCCATCAGGGGCCCTAAACACCGATACGCAGTATTTT. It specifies CASSSPSGALNTDTQYF.

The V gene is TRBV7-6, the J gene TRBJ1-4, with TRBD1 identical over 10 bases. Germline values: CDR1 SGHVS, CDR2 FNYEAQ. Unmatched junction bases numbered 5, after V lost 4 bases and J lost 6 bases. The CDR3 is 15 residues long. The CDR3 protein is CASSSSGTGDEKLFF. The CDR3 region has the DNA TGTGCCAGCAGCTCATCCGGGACAGGGGATGAAAAACTGTTTTTT. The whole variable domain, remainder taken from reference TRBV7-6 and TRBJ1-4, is GAGVSQSPRYKVTKRGQDVALRCDPISGHVSLYWYRQALGQGPEFLTYFNYEAQQDKSGLPNDRFSAERPEGSISTLTIQRTEQRDSAMYRCASSSSGTGDEKLFFGSGTQLSVL.

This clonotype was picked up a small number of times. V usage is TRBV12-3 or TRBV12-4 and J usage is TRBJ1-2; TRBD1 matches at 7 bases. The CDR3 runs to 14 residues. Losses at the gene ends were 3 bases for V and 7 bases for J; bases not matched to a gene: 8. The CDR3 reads CASSFVQGISGYTF. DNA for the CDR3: TGTGCCAGCAGTTTTGTACAGGGGATTTCTGGCTACACCTTC.

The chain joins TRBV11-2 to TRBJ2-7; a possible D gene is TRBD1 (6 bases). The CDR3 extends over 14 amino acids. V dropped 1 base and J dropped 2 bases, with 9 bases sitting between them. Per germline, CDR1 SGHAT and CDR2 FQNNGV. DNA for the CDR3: TGTGCCAGCAGCTTAGTCCCAGGGGCCTACGAGCAGTACTTC. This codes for CASSLVPGAYEQYF. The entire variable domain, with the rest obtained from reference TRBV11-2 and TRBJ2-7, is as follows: EAGVAQSPRYKIIEKRQSVAFWCNPISGHATLYWYQQILGQGPKLLIQFQNNGVVDDSQLPKDRFSAERLKGVDSTLKIQPAKLEDSAVYLCASSLVPGAYEQYFGPGTRLTVT.

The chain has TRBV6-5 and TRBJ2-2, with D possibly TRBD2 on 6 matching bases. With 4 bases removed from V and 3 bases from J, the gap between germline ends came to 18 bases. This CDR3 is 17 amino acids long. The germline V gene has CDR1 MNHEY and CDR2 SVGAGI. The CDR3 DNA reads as TGTGCCAGCAGTTCACCCGCCAGGAGGGCCCACACCGGGGAGCTGTTTTTT. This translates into CASSSPARRAHTGELFF.

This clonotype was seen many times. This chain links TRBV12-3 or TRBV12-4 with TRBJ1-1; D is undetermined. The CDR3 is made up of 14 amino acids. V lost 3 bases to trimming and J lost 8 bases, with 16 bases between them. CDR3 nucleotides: TGTGCCAGCAGTTTCAGTCGGACGGTGGGGGAAGCTTTCTTT. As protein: CASSFSRTVGEAFF.

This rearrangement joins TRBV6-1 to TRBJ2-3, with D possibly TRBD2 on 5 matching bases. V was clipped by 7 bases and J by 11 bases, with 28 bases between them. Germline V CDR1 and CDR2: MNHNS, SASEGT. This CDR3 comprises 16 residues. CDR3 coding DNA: TGTGCCAGCATGGGCCGCCGGGCTGTGAACACCGGGGAGCAGTATTTT. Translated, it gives CASMGRRAVNTGEQYF.

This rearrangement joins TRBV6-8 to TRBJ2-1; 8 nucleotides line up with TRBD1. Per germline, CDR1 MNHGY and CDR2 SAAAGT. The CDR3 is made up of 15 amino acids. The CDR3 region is CGRRDGTGRGWEQFF. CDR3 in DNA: TGTGGCAGGAGGGACGGGACAGGTAGAGGATGGGAGCAGTTCTTC.

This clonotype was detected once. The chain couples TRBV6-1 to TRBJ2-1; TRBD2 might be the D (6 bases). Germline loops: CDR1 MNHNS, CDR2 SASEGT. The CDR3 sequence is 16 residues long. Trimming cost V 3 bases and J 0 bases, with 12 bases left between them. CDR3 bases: TGTGCCAGCAGTGACGGTCAGGGAGGCTCCTACAATGAGCAGTTCTTC. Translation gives CASSDGQGGSYNEQFF.

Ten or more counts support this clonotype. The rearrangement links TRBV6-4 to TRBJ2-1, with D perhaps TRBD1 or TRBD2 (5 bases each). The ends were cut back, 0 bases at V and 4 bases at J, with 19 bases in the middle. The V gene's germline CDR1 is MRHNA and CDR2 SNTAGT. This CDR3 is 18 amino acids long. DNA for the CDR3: TGTGCCAGCAGTGACTCGAAGGAGGCCGAGGGGTTATACAATGAGCAGTTCTTC. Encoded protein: CASSDSKEAEGLYNEQFF.